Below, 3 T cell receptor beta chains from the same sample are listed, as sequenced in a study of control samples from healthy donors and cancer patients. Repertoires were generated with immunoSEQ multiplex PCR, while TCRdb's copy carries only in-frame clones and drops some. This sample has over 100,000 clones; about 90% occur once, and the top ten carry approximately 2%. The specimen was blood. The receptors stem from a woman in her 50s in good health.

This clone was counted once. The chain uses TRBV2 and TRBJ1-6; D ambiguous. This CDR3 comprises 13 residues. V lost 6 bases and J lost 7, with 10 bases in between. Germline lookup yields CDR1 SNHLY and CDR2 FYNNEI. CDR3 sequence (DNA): TGTGCCAGCAGCGAGAACAAAAATTCACCCCTCCACTTT. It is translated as CASSENKNSPLHF. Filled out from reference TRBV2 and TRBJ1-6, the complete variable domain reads EPEVTQTPSHQVTQMGQEVILRCVPISNHLYFYWYRQILGQKVEFLVSFYNNEISEKSEIFDDQFSVERPDGSNFTLKIRSTKLEDSAMYFCASSENKNSPLHFGNGTRLTVT.

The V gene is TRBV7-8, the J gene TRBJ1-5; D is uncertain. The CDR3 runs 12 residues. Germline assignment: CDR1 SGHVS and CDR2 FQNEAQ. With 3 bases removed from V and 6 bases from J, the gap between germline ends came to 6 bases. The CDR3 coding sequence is TGTGCCAGCAGCTTTGGGGTTCAGCCCCAGCATTTT. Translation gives CASSFGVQPQHF.

CDR3 residues: CASSQAGGGETQYF. The CDR3 coding sequence is TGTGCCAGCAGCCAAGCGGGAGGGGGGGAGACCCAGTACTTC. This chain connects TRBV4-2 to TRBJ2-5; 8 positions agree with TRBD2. The CDR3 has 14 amino acids. Germline CDR1 and CDR2: LGHNA and YNFKEQ. The V gene end was trimmed by 1 base and the J gene end by 5 bases; junction bases not matched to a gene: 3.